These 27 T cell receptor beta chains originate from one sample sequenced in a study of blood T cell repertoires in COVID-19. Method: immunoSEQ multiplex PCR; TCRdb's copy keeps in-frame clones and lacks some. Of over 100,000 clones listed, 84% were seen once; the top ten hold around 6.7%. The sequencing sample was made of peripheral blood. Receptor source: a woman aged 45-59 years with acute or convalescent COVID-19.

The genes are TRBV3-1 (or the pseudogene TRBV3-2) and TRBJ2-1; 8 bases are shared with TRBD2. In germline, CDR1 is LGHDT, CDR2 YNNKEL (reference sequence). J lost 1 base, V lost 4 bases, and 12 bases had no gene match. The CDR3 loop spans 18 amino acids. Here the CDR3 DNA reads TGTGCCAGCAGCCGCTCGGGGTTCAGCGGGGGATCCTACAATGAGCAGTTCTTC. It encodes CASSRSGFSGGSYNEQFF.

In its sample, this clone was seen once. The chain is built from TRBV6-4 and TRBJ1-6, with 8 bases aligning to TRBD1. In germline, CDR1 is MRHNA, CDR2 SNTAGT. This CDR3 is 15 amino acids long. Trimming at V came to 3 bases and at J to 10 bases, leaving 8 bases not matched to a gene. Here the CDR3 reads CASSDGFGTGSPLHF. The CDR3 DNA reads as TGTGCCAGCAGTGATGGGTTTGGGACAGGATCACCCCTCCACTTT.

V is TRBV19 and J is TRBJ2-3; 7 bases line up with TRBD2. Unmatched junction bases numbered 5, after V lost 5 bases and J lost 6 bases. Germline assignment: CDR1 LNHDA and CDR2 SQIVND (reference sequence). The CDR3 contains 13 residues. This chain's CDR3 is CASSLPGGDTQYF. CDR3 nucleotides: TGTGCCAGTAGTCTCCCCGGGGGGGATACGCAGTATTTT.

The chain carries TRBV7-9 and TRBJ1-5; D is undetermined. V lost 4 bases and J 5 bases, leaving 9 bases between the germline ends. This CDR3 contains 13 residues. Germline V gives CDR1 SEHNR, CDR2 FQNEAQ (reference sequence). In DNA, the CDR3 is TGTGCCAGCAGCTCCTACGGGGATCAGCCCCAGCATTTT. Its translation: CASSSYGDQPQHF.

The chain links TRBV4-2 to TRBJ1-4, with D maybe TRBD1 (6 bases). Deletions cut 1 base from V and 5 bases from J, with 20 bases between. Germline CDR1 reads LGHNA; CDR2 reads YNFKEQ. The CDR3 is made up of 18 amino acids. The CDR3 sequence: CASSQVVFVGQTNEKLFF. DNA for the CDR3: TGTGCCAGCAGCCAAGTAGTCTTCGTCGGACAGACCAATGAAAAACTGTTTTTT.

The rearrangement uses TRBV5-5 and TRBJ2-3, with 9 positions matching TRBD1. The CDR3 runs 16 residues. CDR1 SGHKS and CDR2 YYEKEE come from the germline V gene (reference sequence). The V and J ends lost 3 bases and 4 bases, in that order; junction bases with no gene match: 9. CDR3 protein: CASSSVTGGFADTQYF. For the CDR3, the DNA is TGTGCCAGCAGCTCTGTGACAGGGGGTTTCGCAGATACGCAGTATTTT.

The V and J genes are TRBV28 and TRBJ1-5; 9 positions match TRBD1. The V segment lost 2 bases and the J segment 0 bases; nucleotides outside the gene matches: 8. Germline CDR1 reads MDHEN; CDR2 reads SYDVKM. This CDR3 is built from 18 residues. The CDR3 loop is CASSLDADRGDSNQPQHF. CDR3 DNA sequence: TGTGCCAGCAGTTTAGATGCGGACAGGGGCGATAGCAATCAGCCCCAGCATTTT.

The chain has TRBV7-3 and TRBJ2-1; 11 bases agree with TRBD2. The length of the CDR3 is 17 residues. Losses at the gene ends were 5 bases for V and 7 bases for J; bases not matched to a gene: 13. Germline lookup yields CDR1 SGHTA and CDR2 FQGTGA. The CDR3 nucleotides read TGTGCCAGCAGCCACCTTAGCGGGGGGGCGTCTTGGAATGAGCAGTTCTTC. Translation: CASSHLSGGASWNEQFF.

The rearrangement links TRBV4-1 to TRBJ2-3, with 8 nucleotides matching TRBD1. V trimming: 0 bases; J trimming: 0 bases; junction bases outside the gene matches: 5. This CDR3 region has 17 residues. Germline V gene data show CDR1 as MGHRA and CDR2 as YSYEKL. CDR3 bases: TGCGCCAGCAGCCAAGATGCGACAGGGGTTAGCACAGATACGCAGTATTTT. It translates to CASSQDATGVSTDTQYF.

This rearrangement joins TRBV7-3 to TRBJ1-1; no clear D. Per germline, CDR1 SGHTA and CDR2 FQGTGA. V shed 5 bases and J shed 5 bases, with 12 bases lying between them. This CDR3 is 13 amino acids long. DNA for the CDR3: TGTGCCAGCAGCCAGCACGCGGGGACTGAAGCTTTCTTT. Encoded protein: CASSQHAGTEAFF. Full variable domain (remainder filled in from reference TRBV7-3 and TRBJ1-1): GAGVSQTPSNKVTEKGKYVELRCDPISGHTALYWYRQSLGQGPEFLIYFQGTGAADDSGLPNDRFFAVRPEGSVSTLKIQRTERGDSAVYLCASSQHAGTEAFFGQGTRLTVV.

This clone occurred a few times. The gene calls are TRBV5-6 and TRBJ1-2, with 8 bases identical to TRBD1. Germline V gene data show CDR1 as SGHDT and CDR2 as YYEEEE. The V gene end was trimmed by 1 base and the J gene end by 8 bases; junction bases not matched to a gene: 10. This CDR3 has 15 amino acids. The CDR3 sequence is CASSLLGGQGYGYTF. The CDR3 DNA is TGTGCCAGCAGCTTGTTGGGCGGACAGGGCTACGGCTACACCTTC.

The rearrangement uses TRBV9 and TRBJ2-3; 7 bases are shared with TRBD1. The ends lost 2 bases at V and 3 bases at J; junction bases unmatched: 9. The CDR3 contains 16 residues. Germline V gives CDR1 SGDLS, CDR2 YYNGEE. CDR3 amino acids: CASSVSTGRMTDTQYF. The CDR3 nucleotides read TGTGCCAGCAGCGTTTCGACAGGGCGGATGACAGATACGCAGTATTTT.

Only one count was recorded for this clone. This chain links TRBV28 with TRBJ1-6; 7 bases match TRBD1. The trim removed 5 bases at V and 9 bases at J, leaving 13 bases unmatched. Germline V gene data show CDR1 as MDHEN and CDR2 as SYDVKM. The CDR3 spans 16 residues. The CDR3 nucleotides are TGTGCCAGCAGTCTACTCGGGACAGCGCGGGGTTCACCCCTCCACTTT. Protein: CASSLLGTARGSPLHF. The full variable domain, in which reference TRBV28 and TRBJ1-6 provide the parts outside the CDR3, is DVKVTQSSRYLVKRTGEKVFLECVQDMDHENMFWYRQDPGLGLRLIYFSYDVKMKEKGDIPEGYSVSREKKERFSLILESASTNQTSMYLCASSLLGTARGSPLHFGNGTRLTVT.

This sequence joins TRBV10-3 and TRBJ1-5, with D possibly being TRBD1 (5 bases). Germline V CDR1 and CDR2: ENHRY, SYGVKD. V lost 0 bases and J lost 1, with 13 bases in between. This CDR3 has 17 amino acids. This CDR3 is CAISESAGQVSNQPQHF. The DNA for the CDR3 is TGTGCCATCAGTGAGTCGGCAGGGCAGGTGAGCAATCAGCCCCAGCATTTT.

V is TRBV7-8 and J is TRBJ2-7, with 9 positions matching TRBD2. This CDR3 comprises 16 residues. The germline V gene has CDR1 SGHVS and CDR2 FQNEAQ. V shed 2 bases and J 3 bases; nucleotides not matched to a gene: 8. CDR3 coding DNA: TGTGCCAGCAGCTTAACGGCGGGGGGGATCCTCTACGAGCAGTACTTC. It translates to CASSLTAGGILYEQYF. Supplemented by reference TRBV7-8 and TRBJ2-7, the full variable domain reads GAGVSQSPRYKVAKRGQDVALRCDPISGHVSLFWYQQALGQGPEFLTYFQNEAQLDKSGLPSDRFFAERPEGSVSTLKIQRTQQEDSAVYLCASSLTAGGILYEQYFGPGTRLTVT.

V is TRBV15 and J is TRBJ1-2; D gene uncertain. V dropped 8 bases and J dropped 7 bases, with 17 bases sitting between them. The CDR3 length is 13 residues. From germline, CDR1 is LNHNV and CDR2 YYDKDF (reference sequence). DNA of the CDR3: TGTGCCACCGGAAGGAGGGCGGTGGGTGGCTACACCTTC. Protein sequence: CATGRRAVGGYTF.

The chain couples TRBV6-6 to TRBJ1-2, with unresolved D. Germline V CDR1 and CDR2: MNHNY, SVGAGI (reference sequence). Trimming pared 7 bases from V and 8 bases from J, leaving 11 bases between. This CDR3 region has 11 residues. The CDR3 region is CASIGGGGYTF. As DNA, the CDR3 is TGTGCCAGCATAGGCGGAGGGGGCTACACCTTC.

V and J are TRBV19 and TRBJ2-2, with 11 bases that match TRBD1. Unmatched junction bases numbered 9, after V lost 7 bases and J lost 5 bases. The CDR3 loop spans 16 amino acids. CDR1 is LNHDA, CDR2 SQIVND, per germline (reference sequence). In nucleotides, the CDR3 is TGTGCCAGTACCCCCCCGGGACAGGGGGTTACCGGGGAGCTGTTTTTT. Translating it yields CASTPPGQGVTGELFF.

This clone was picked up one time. DNA of the CDR3: TGCGCCAGCAGTCCGGGACAGGGATTGTCTGGAAACACCATATATTTT. Its translation: CASSPGQGLSGNTIYF. V is TRBV10-2 and J is TRBJ1-3, with 9 nucleotides matching TRBD1. CDR3 length: 16 residues. From germline, CDR1 is WSHSY and CDR2 SAAADI. Trimming at V came to 5 bases and at J to 1 base, leaving 6 bases not matched to a gene.

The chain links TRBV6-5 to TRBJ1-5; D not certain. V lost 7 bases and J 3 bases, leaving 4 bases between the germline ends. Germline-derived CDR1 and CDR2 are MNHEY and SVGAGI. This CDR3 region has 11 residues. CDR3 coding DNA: TGTGCCAGCACCAACAATCAGCCCCAGCATTTT. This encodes CASTNNQPQHF.

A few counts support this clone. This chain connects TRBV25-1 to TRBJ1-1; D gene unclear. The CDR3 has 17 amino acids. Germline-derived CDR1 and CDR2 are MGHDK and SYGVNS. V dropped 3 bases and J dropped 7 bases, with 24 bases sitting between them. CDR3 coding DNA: TGTGCCAGCAGTGATTGGTTAAGCTCCGGGTACACTGGTGAAGCTTTCTTT. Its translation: CASSDWLSSGYTGEAFF.

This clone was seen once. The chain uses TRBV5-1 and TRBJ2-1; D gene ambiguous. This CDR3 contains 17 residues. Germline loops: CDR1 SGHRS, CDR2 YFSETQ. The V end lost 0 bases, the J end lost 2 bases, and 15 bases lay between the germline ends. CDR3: CASSLGPRLLAYNEQFF. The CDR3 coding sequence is TGCGCCAGCAGCTTGGGCCCGAGACTTCTCGCCTACAATGAGCAGTTCTTC.

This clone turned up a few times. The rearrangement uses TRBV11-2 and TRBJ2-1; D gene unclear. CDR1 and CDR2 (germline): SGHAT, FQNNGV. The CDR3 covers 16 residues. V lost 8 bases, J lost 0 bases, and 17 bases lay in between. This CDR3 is CASVAIGSSSYNEQFF. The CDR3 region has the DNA TGTGCCAGCGTTGCAATCGGGTCGAGCTCCTACAATGAGCAGTTCTTC.

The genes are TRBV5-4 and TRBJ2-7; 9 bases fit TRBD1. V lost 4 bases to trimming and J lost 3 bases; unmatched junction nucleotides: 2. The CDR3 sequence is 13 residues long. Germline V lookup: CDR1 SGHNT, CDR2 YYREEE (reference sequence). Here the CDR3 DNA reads TGTGCCAGCAGCCGGACAGGGGTCTACGAGCAGTACTTC. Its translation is CASSRTGVYEQYF.

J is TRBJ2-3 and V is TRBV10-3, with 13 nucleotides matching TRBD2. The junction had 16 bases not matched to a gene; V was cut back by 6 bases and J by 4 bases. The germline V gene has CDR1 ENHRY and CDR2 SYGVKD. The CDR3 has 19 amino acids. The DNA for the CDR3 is TGTGCCATCAGACCTACTAGCGGGGGGGCGCTCCTGATGTCAGATACGCAGTATTTT. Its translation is CAIRPTSGGALLMSDTQYF.

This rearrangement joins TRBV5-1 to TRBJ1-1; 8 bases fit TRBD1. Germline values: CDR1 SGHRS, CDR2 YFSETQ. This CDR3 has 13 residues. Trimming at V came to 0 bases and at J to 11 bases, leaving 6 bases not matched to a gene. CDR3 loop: CASSLEDRAVAFF. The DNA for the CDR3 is TGCGCCAGCAGCTTGGAGGACAGGGCCGTCGCTTTCTTT.

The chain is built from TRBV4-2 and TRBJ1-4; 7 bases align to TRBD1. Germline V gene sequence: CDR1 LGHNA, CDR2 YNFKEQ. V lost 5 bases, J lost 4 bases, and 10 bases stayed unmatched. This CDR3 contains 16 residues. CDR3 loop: CASSEYLGTDNEKLFF. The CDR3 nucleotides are TGTGCCAGCAGCGAGTACCTCGGGACAGATAATGAAAAACTGTTTTTT.